Listed below are T cell receptor beta chains from one sample, sequenced in a study of shared clonotypes between healthy human individuals. Profiled with immunoSEQ multiplex PCR; TCRdb holds only in-frame clones, not every one. The sample lists around 2,000,000 clones, around 95% occurring once. Sample: naive CD4+ T cells sorted from blood. The source is a man between 18 and 35 years old in good health. Each CDR3 is given with its conserved first and last residue. The D gene is left open where the match is weak. Some rows have no size entry. The others give once, few or many, or a class for an expanded clone.

j_gene,v_gene,d_gene,abundance,len,CDR3nt,CDR3aa
TRBJ2-7,TRBV4-2,TRBD1,-,16,TGTGCCAGCAGCCAAGTTGGGGACAGGGGGTTTAACGAGCAGTACTTC,CASSQVGDRGFNEQYF
TRBJ1-5,TRBV15,-,-,14,TGTGCCACCAGCAGACCACAGGGTACGGAGCCCCAGCATTTT,CATSRPQGTEPQHF
TRBJ2-7,TRBV11-2,-,-,16,TGTGCCAGCAGCTTAGTTTCTAGCCCCGTCTCCTACGAGCAGTACTTC,CASSLVSSPVSYEQYF
TRBJ1-2,TRBV18,TRBD1,-,18,TGTGCCAGCTCACCACAGAGACAGGGGAGGCTAGCTAACTATGGCTACACCTTC,CASSPQRQGRLANYGYTF
TRBJ1-4,TRBV30,-,-,11,TGTGCCTGGAGTGTAGTCGAAAAACTGTTTTTT,CAWSVVEKLFF
TRBJ2-5,TRBV10-2,-,-,12,TGCGCCAGCAGTCGGGCAGAAGAGACCCAGTACTTC,CASSRAEETQYF
TRBJ1-2,TRBV5-5,-,-,14,TGTGCCAGCAGCTTGGAAGGGAGTAACTATGGCTACACCTTC,CASSLEGSNYGYTF
TRBJ2-5,TRBV11-2,-,-,14,TGTGCCAGCAGCTCTACCCCCAGCCAAGAGACCCAGTACTTC,CASSSTPSQETQYF
TRBJ2-3,TRBV5-6,TRBD1,-,15,TGTGCCAGCAGTGCTGTCGACAGGGACGGGAATACGCAGTATTTT,CASSAVDRDGNTQYF
TRBJ2-1,TRBV27,TRBD1,-,16,TGTGCCAGCAGTTCCTCCGGGACAGGCCTTAGGGATGAGCAGTTCTTC,CASSSSGTGLRDEQFF
TRBJ2-7,TRBV7-2,-,-,15,TGTGCCAGCAGCATCCCTGGACATTTCCCCTACGAGCAGTACTTC,CASSIPGHFPYEQYF
TRBJ1-1,TRBV13,TRBD1,once,16,TGTGCCAGCAGCTTAGGCGCCTGGGACAGGGAGGTTGAAGCTTTCTTT,CASSLGAWDREVEAFF
TRBJ1-1,TRBV11-2,TRBD1,-,16,TGTGCCAGCAGCTTGATGAAGGGGGCGAAGAACACTGAAGCTTTCTTT,CASSLMKGAKNTEAFF
TRBJ2-3,TRBV4-3,-,-,12,TGCGCCAGCAGCCAAGATCAAGATACGCAGTATTTT,CASSQDQDTQYF
TRBJ2-3,TRBV7-2,-,-,17,TGTGCCAGCAGCTTAGATTGGGTTAGCGGTATCACAGATACGCAGTATTTT,CASSLDWVSGITDTQYF
TRBJ2-1,TRBV29-1,TRBD1,-,13,TGCAGCGGACAGGGGATATATGTCAATGAGCAGTTCTTC,CSGQGIYVNEQFF
TRBJ2-7,TRBV7-9,TRBD2,-,17,TGTGCCAGCAGCGCCGGCCCGGGACTAGCTCTTGTGTACGAGCAGTACTTC,CASSAGPGLALVYEQYF
TRBJ2-5,TRBV4-1,-,-,15,TGCGCCAGCAGCCAATTGCTAGGGGGGAGTGAGACCCAGTACTTC,CASSQLLGGSETQYF
TRBJ1-1,TRBV7-8,-,-,15,TGTGCCAGCAGCCTAAACTCGGAATTGAGCACTGAAGCTTTCTTT,CASSLNSELSTEAFF
TRBJ1-1,TRBV5-4,-,-,16,TGTGCCAGCAGCTTGGATTCGGCAACGCGGAACACTGAAGCTTTCTTT,CASSLDSATRNTEAFF
TRBJ2-5,TRBV19,-,-,13,TGTGCCAGTAGTCGGAGCCTAGCAGAGACCCAGTACTTC,CASSRSLAETQYF
TRBJ2-1,TRBV6-5,TRBD2,-,15,TGTGCCAGCAGTTCCCCGGGGAAGCGGGGGAATGAGCAGTTCTTC,CASSSPGKRGNEQFF
TRBJ2-7,TRBV6-1,-,-,12,TGTGCCAGCAGTGAAGCTCTGGTCGCGCAGTACTTC,CASSEALVAQYF
TRBJ1-2,TRBV7-2,-,-,14,TGTGCCAGCAGCTTAGAACCTACTAACTATGGCTACACCTTC,CASSLEPTNYGYTF
TRBJ2-6,TRBV6-5,-,-,15,TGTGCCAGCAGTTACGCCAGGGCTGGGGCCAACGTCCTGACTTTC,CASSYARAGANVLTF
TRBJ2-4,TRBV30,-,once,14,TGTGCCTGGAGTTCGGGGAATTGGTACGGCATTCAGTACTTC,CAWSSGNWYGIQYF
TRBJ1-6,TRBV7-8,-,few,13,TGTGCCAGCAGCTTAGACAGTAATTCACCCCTCCACTTT,CASSLDSNSPLHF
TRBJ2-2,TRBV6-1,-,-,14,TGTGCCAGCATCGGTGGGGCGAACACCGGGGAGCTGTTTTTT,CASIGGANTGELFF
TRBJ2-3,TRBV18,-,-,16,TGTGCCAGCTCACCACCCTTAGCGGAGAGCACAGATACGCAGTATTTT,CASSPPLAESTDTQYF
TRBJ2-7,TRBV15,-,-,17,TGTGCCACCAGCAGGGACCCGAAAGGGGGAGGTTCCTACGAGCAGTACTTC,CATSRDPKGGGSYEQYF
TRBJ1-5,TRBV6-1,-,-,14,TGTGCCAGCAGTGAACCACCACGGGGAACCCCCCAGCATTTT,CASSEPPRGTPQHF
TRBJ2-3,TRBV6-5,TRBD1,-,13,TGTGCCAGCCAGGGGGCCGGCACAGATACGCAGTATTTT,CASQGAGTDTQYF
TRBJ2-7,TRBV28,TRBD1,-,14,TGTGCCAGCAGTTTCTCAGGGGGCCTGCACGAGCAGTACTTC,CASSFSGGLHEQYF
TRBJ1-2,TRBV28,-,-,15,TGTGCCAGCAGTCCCCCCCCCAGCTACGGCTATGGCTACACCTTC,CASSPPPSYGYGYTF
TRBJ1-4,TRBV7-2,-,-,15,TGTGCCAGCAGCCCTGGGGGGCCGGCTAATGAAAAACTGTTTTTT,CASSPGGPANEKLFF
TRBJ2-7,TRBV18,-,-,15,TGTGCCAGCTCACCACCGCGACCGAAACTCTACGAGCAGTACTTC,CASSPPRPKLYEQYF
TRBJ2-1,TRBV27,TRBD2,once,14,TGTGCCAGCACTCGTAGCGGGGGGGCCTCTGAGCAGTTCTTC,CASTRSGGASEQFF
TRBJ1-2,TRBV7-2,TRBD1,-,13,TGTGCCAGCAGCTTTTCGACAGGGGATGGCTACACCTTC,CASSFSTGDGYTF
TRBJ1-6,TRBV7-6,-,-,16,TGTGCCAGCAGCTTACGGCTGAGCTCCTATAATTCACCCCTCCACTTT,CASSLRLSSYNSPLHF
TRBJ2-7,TRBV5-1,-,-,17,TGCGCCAGCAGCTTGGCCGGGGCAAGCAGGCATCCGTACGAGCAGTACTTC,CASSLAGASRHPYEQYF
TRBJ1-2,TRBV7-8,TRBD1,once,16,TGTGCCAGCAGCCCGAGAATCCCGGGACAGGGGTATGGCTACACCTTC,CASSPRIPGQGYGYTF
TRBJ1-1,TRBV5-1,-,few,13,TGCGCCAGCAGCTTGATGGAGAACACTGAAGCTTTCTTT,CASSLMENTEAFF
TRBJ1-3,TRBV30,-,-,13,TGTGCCTGTTCACAGGGAACCGGAAACACCATATATTTT,CACSQGTGNTIYF
TRBJ2-7,TRBV30,-,-,13,TGTGCCTGGGCGCCAAATTCACTCTACGAGCAGTACTTC,CAWAPNSLYEQYF
TRBJ2-2,TRBV13,-,-,17,TGTGCCAGCAGCCCCTGGGGGTCCTCGGATATCACCGGGGAGCTGTTTTTT,CASSPWGSSDITGELFF
TRBJ1-4,TRBV10-1,-,-,14,TGCGCCAGCAGTGAAGGTGCTGCGAATGAAAAACTGTTTTTT,CASSEGAANEKLFF
TRBJ1-5,TRBV2,-,-,14,TGTGCCACCCGGAGAGGTGGGGGCAATCAGCCCCAGCATTTT,CATRRGGGNQPQHF
TRBJ2-3,TRBV5-6,-,-,15,TGTGCCAGCAGCCTCCAGACTTACTACACAGATACGCAGTATTTT,CASSLQTYYTDTQYF
TRBJ2-3,TRBV28,-,-,14,TGTGCCAGCAGCCGAATCGCGAGTACAGATACGCAGTATTTT,CASSRIASTDTQYF
TRBJ1-5,TRBV6-6,-,-,12,TGTGCCAGCAGTTATGGAAATCAGCCCCAGCATTTT,CASSYGNQPQHF
TRBJ1-5,TRBV7-9,-,-,15,TGTGCCAGCAGTCCCGCCTGGGGTGGCGGTCAGCCCCAGCATTTT,CASSPAWGGGQPQHF
TRBJ2-5,TRBV14,TRBD2,-,15,TGTGCCAGCAGTCGGACTAGCGGAGGGGGTGAGACCCAGTACTTC,CASSRTSGGGETQYF
TRBJ2-2,TRBV10-3,-,-,14,TGTGCCATCAGTGACTACACGGTCACCGGGGAGCTGTTTTTT,CAISDYTVTGELFF